The source of this T cell receptor beta chain is a study of cytomegalovirus exposure and HLA in healthy donors. Overall study: Early release data held roughly 90 million unique TCRs from HLA-typed donors.

About this clone itself: The target antigen is unknown.

Study results and limitations: Later, an analysis showed that TCR beta chains associated with HLA were more clonally expanded than others that were equally common.

Vbeta (60) and Jbeta (13) primers were used in the PCR. Per the original methods: An analysis that came later counted roughly 80 million unique TCR beta chains, about 10 million shared. TCRdb's table, derived via immunoSEQ multiplex PCR, lists solely in-frame clones and lacks some. The D gene and trimming were derived from the DNA, and the V and J assignments and clone size from that table. The data show roughly 130,000 clones, approximately 68% seen once. CDR3 length equals 16 residues. The germline CDR1 and CDR2 sequences are MNHEY and SVGAGI. The V gene lost 3 bases and the J gene lost 5 bases, with 19 bases spanning the gap.

This sequence was found in a man aged 25-40 years in good health and CMV-seropositive. This rearrangement joins TRBV6-5 to TRBJ2-5; D is ambiguous. The source material was PBMCs. In DNA, the CDR3 is TGTGCCAGCAGTTATCGGTCCATCCTAGATAGGGAGACCCAGTACTTC. Protein sequence: CASSYRSILDRETQYF.